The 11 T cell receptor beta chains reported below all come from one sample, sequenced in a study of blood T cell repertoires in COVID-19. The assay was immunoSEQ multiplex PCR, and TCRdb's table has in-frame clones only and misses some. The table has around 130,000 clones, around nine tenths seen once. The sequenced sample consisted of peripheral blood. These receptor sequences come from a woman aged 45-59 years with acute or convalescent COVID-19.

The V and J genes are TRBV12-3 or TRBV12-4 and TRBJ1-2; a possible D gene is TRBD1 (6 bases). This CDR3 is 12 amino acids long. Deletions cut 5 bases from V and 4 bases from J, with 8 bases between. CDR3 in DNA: TGTGCCAGCAGTACAGGGTTCTATGGCTACACCTTC. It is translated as CASSTGFYGYTF.

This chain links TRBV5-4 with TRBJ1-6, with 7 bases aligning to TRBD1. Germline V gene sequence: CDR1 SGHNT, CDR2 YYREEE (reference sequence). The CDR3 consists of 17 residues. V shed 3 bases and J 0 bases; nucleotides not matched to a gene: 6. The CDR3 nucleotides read TGTGCCAGCAGCTCGACAGGGTCCAACTCCTATAATTCACCCCTCCACTTT. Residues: CASSSTGSNSYNSPLHF.

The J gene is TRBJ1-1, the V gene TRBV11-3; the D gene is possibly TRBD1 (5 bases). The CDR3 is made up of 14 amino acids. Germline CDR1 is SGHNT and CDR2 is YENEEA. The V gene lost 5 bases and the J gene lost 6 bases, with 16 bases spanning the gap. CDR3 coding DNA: TGTGCCAGCAGCCTGCGGCAGGGATTCCCTGAAGCTTTCTTT. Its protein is CASSLRQGFPEAFF.

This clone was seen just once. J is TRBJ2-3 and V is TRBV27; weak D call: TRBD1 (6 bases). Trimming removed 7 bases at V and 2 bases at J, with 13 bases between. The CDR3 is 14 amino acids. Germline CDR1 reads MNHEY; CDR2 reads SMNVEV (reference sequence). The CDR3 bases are TGTGCCAGCATTGAGGCAGGGGTCACAGATACGCAGTATTTT. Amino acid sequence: CASIEAGVTDTQYF.

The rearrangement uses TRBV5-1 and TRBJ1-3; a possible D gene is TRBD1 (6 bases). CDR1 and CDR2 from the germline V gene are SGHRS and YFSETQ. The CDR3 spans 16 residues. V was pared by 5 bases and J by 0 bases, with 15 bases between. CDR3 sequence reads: CASRQGSGASGNTIYF. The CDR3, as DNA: TGCGCCAGCAGGCAAGGTTCAGGGGCCTCTGGAAACACCATATATTTT.

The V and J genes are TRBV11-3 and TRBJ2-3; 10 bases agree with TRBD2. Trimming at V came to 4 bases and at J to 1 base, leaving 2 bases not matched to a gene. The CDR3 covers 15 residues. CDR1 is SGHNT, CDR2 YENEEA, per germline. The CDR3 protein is CASSYTSGGTDTQYF. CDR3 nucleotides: TGTGCCAGCAGCTATACTAGCGGGGGCACAGATACGCAGTATTTT.

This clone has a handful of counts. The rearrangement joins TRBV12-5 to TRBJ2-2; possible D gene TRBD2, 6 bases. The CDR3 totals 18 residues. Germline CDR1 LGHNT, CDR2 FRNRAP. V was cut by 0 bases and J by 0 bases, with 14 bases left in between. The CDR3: CASGLVLAGTTNTGELFF. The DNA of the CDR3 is TGTGCTAGTGGTTTGGTACTGGCGGGAACTACGAACACCGGGGAGCTGTTTTTT.

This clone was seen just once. The chain's CDR3 is CASSIDFGLGRDEQYF. CDR3 in DNA: TGTGCCAGTAGTATAGATTTCGGATTGGGGAGGGACGAGCAGTACTTC. The rearrangement uses TRBV19 and TRBJ2-7; TRBD2 agrees at 7 bases. Germline values: CDR1 LNHDA, CDR2 SQIVND (reference sequence). Trimming took 0 bases from V and 5 from J; bases not matched to a gene: 10. The CDR3 contains 16 residues.

The CDR3 sequence: CASLGLAQTQYF. CDR3 nucleotide sequence: TGTGCCAGCCTCGGACTAGCACAGACCCAGTACTTC. This chain uses TRBV2 with TRBJ2-5; 8 positions agree with TRBD2. V trimming: 8 bases; J trimming: 6 bases; junction bases outside the gene matches: 5. Germline V gene sequence: CDR1 SNHLY, CDR2 FYNNEI. The CDR3 sequence is 12 residues long.

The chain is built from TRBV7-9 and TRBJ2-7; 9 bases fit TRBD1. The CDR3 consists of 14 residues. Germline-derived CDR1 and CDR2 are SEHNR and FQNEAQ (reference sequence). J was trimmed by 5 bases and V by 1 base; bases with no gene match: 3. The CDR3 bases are TGTGCCAGCAGCTTAGGGACAGGGGAAAACGAGCAGTACTTC. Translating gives CASSLGTGENEQYF.

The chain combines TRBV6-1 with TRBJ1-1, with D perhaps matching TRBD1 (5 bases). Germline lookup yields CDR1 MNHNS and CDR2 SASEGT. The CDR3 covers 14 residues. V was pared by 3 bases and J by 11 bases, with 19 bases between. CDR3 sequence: CASSEQDRRTRAFF. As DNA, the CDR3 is TGTGCCAGCAGTGAGCAAGACAGACGGACTAGGGCTTTCTTT.